Shown below are 19 T cell receptor beta chains from a single sample sequenced in a study of T-cell memory formation after mild COVID-19. From the 5' RACE reads, TCRdb called clonotypes with MiXCR, one entry per CDR3 protein. This sample carries more than 25,000 distinct CDR3 sequences, about 8% of them seen once, and the ten largest clones take 13% to 15%. The sample comprised PBMCs or a T cell subset sorted from them (not recorded which). The receptors derive from an adult woman who had mild COVID-19 (a few samples of this study predate the infection). Cell type and time point are not known.

This clonotype showed up many times. The J gene is TRBJ1-2, the V gene TRBV3-1, with 8 nucleotides matching TRBD1. Per germline, CDR1 LGHDT and CDR2 YNNKEL (reference sequence). J gave up 3 bases and V 4 bases, and 10 bases lay outside the gene matches. The CDR3 loop spans 16 amino acids. CDR3 nucleotide sequence: TGTGCCAGCAGCCTAAAGACAGGGGTTAAAGACTATGGCTACACCTTC. This translates into CASSLKTGVKDYGYTF. Full variable domain (missing parts from reference TRBV3-1 and TRBJ1-2): DTAVSQTPKYLVTQMGNDKSIKCEQNLGHDTMYWYKQDSKKFLKIMFSYNNKELIINETVPNRFSPKSPDKAHLNLHINSLELGDSAVYFCASSLKTGVKDYGYTFGSGTRLTVV.

The V call is TRBV5-1, the J call TRBJ1-1, with a possible D match to TRBD1 (6 bases). V lost 3 bases to trimming and J lost 8 bases, with 11 bases between them. CDR1 is SGHRS, CDR2 YFSETQ, per germline. The CDR3 sequence is 12 residues long. CDR3 sequence reads: CASSSSGGEAFF. Written as DNA, the CDR3 is TGCGCCAGCAGCTCGTCCGGGGGCGAAGCTTTCTTT.

The J gene is TRBJ1-2, the V gene TRBV20-1; perhaps TRBD1 as D (5 bases). Trimming removed 5 bases at V and 7 bases at J, with 20 bases between. The germline gives CDR1 DFQATT, CDR2 SNEGSKA (reference sequence). The CDR3 runs 14 residues. DNA of the CDR3: TGCAGTGCTCCTGGGTCCACAGGACCTTCTGGCTACACCTTC. Translation: CSAPGSTGPSGYTF.

Many counts were recorded for this clonotype. V usage is TRBV28 and J usage is TRBJ1-4; 7 nucleotides agree with TRBD1. Germline V gives CDR1 MDHEN, CDR2 SYDVKM. V shed 6 bases, J shed 0 bases, and the junction held 4 bases outside the gene matches. The CDR3 runs to 15 residues. The CDR3 is CASRGTAATNEKLFF. DNA for the CDR3: TGTGCCAGCAGGGGGACAGCGGCAACTAATGAAAAACTGTTTTTT.

Many counts were recorded for this clonotype. The chain links TRBV24-1 to TRBJ2-3; 7 nucleotides line up with TRBD2. Trimming took 7 bases from V and 0 from J; bases not matched to a gene: 9. This CDR3 spans 16 amino acids. CDR1 and CDR2 from the germline V gene are KGHDR and SFDVKD. CDR3 DNA sequence: TGTGCCACCAGCCTCCGACTAGCTTCAAGCACAGATACGCAGTATTTT. It specifies CATSLRLASSTDTQYF.

This clonotype was found many times. The chain links TRBV27 to TRBJ2-3; 10 positions match TRBD2. The V gene's germline CDR1 is MNHEY and CDR2 SMNVEV (reference sequence). The CDR3 is 16 residues long. J lost 5 bases, V lost 0 bases, and 5 bases had no gene match. The CDR3 nucleotides are TGTGCCAGCAGTTTATCTGGGACTAGCGTCAGAGATACGCAGTATTTT. Its protein product is CASSLSGTSVRDTQYF.

The sample holds many counts of this clonotype. The chain is built from TRBV12-3 or TRBV12-4 and TRBJ2-7; 13 nucleotides match TRBD2. V lost 5 bases to trimming and J lost 8 bases; unmatched junction nucleotides: 9. This CDR3 is 15 amino acids long. CDR3 protein: CASSPRTSGSFKQYF. The CDR3, as DNA: TGTGCCAGCAGTCCCCGGACTAGCGGGAGTTTCAAGCAGTACTTC.

This clonotype occurred many times. The chain combines TRBV19 with TRBJ2-3; D ambiguous. The CDR3 contains 13 residues. The V gene's germline CDR1 is LNHDA and CDR2 SQIVND (reference sequence). The V end was cut by 6 bases, the J end by 2 bases, with 9 bases between. CDR3 region: CASSRSFTDTQYF. The CDR3 coding sequence is TGTGCCAGTAGCCGGTCTTTCACAGATACGCAGTATTTT.

This clonotype has at least ten counts. V is TRBV5-1 and J is TRBJ1-1; TRBD1 is a possible D gene (6 bases). V shed 1 base and J shed 5 bases, with 12 bases lying between them. This CDR3 has 14 residues. The germline CDR1 and CDR2 sequences are SGHRS and YFSETQ. The CDR3 reads CASSLTGGGTEAFF. CDR3 nucleotides: TGCGCCAGCAGCTTGACGGGAGGGGGAACTGAAGCTTTCTTT.

This clonotype was seen at least ten times. This chain joins TRBV5-1 and TRBJ2-2; 11 positions agree with TRBD1. Germline loops: CDR1 SGHRS, CDR2 YFSETQ. The V segment lost 3 bases and the J segment 8 bases; nucleotides outside the gene matches: 9. This CDR3 contains 16 residues. Written as DNA, the CDR3 is TGCGCCAGCAGCTCCCCCGGGACAGGGGGAGCAGGGGAGCTGTTTTTT. Translating it yields CASSSPGTGGAGELFF.

This clonotype occurred many times. The CDR3 DNA sequence: TGCAGTGCTAGTCGAGGTTCGGGGCTTTCTGGTGAGCAGTTCTTC. Amino acids: CSASRGSGLSGEQFF. V is TRBV20-1 and J is TRBJ2-1, with D perhaps matching TRBD1 or TRBD2 (5 bases each). Germline lookup yields CDR1 DFQATT and CDR2 SNEGSKA (reference sequence). CDR3 length equals 15 residues. V lost 3 bases and J 9 bases, leaving 21 bases between the germline ends.

At least ten counts were recorded for this clonotype. J is TRBJ2-1 and V is TRBV18; D uncertain. The CDR3 length is 12 residues. Germline lookup yields CDR1 KGHSH and CDR2 LQKENI. The ends were cut back, 6 bases at V and 4 bases at J, with 7 bases in the middle. CDR3 loop: CASSPDYNEQFF. Here the CDR3 DNA reads TGTGCCAGCTCCCCGGATTACAATGAGCAGTTCTTC. Full variable domain (outside the CDR3, taken from reference TRBV18 and TRBJ2-1): NAGVMQNPRHLVRRRGQEARLRCSPMKGHSHVYWYRQLPEEGLKFMVYLQKENIIDESGMPKERFSAEFPKEGPSILRIQQVVRGDSAAYFCASSPDYNEQFFGPGTRLTVL.

This clonotype occurred many times. The rearrangement uses TRBV11-3 and TRBJ2-1; 8 bases are shared with TRBD2. This CDR3 contains 15 residues. Germline V gene data show CDR1 as SGHNT and CDR2 as YENEEA. V dropped 1 base and J dropped 5; count of bases not matched to a gene: 4. The CDR3 DNA sequence: TGTGCCAGCAGCTTAGCGGGGGGGGTCCACAATGAGCAGTTCTTC. Encoded protein: CASSLAGGVHNEQFF. Full variable domain (remainder filled in from reference TRBV11-3 and TRBJ2-1): EAGVVQSPRYKIIEKKQPVAFWCNPISGHNTLYWYLQNLGQGPELLIRYENEEAVDDSQLPKDRFSAERLKGVDSTLKIQPAELGDSAVYLCASSLAGGVHNEQFFGPGTRLTVL.

This clonotype was seen at least ten times. This chain joins TRBV7-9 and TRBJ2-1, with a weak D call TRBD2 (5 bases). The germline V and J ends were trimmed by 2 bases and 6 bases, with 11 bases remaining between them. The CDR3 extends over 14 amino acids. Germline CDR1 reads SEHNR; CDR2 reads FQNEAQ (reference sequence). DNA for the CDR3: TGTGCCAGCAGCTTAAAAGGGAGCTCCAATGAGCAGTTCTTC. It codes for CASSLKGSSNEQFF.

This clonotype was seen ten or more times. One junction end does not reproduce the germline sequence, and a read error may be involved. The chain recombines TRBV7-3 with TRBJ1-2; 8 positions match TRBD1. The CDR3 consists of 13 residues. The germline V gene encodes CDR1 SGHTA and CDR2 FQGTGA. CDR3 sequence: CASSLGQGSRILF. The CDR3 DNA sequence: TGTGCCAGCAGCCTAGGACAGGGATCAAGAATACTCTTC. Full variable domain (missing parts from reference TRBV7-3 and TRBJ1-2): GAGVSQTPSNKVTEKGKYVELRCDPISGHTALYWYRQSLGQGPEFLIYFQGTGAADDSGLPNDRFFAVRPEGSVSTLKIQRTERGDSAVYLCASSLGQGSRILFGSGTRLTVV.

This clonotype was picked up many times. The V gene is TRBV3-1, the J gene TRBJ2-1; TRBD2 matches at 9 bases. The CDR3 is 15 amino acids. Losses at the gene ends were 5 bases for V and 6 bases for J; bases not matched to a gene: 8. Looked up from germline, CDR1 is LGHDT and CDR2 is YNNKEL (reference sequence). The CDR3 DNA sequence: TGTGCCAGCAGCATTACCGGGACTAGCAGCAATGAGCAGTTCTTC. This encodes CASSITGTSSNEQFF.

This clonotype showed up many times. This chain links TRBV20-1 with TRBJ1-2; possibly TRBD1 for D (5 bases). Trimming removed 3 bases at V and 6 bases at J, with 17 bases between. CDR3 length equals 14 residues. Per germline, CDR1 DFQATT and CDR2 SNEGSKA (reference sequence). Written as DNA, the CDR3 is TGCAGTGCTAGGGCGGCAGGGATCAAGGATGGCTACACCTTC. It translates to CSARAAGIKDGYTF.

This clonotype was seen ten or more times. The V gene is TRBV9, the J gene TRBJ2-1; 14 bases fit TRBD2. CDR3 length equals 16 residues. V shed 3 bases and J 7 bases; nucleotides not matched to a gene: 6. Germline V gene sequence: CDR1 SGDLS, CDR2 YYNGEE. The CDR3 region has the DNA TGTGCCAGCAGCGCCCCGGGACTAGCGGGGGCAAATGAGCAGTTCTTC. Residues: CASSAPGLAGANEQFF.

Within the sample, this clonotype is medium-sized. This rearrangement joins TRBV29-1 to TRBJ2-1, with TRBD2 matching over 8 bases. The V and J ends lost 0 bases and 9 bases, in that order; junction bases with no gene match: 10. In germline, CDR1 is SQVTM, CDR2 ANQGSEA. The CDR3 has 15 amino acids. For the CDR3, the DNA is TGCAGCGTTGAAGATTTCCAGCGGGAGTACGGTGAGCAGTTCTTC. Its protein is CSVEDFQREYGEQFF.